Presented here are 30 T cell receptor beta chains from one specimen sequenced in a study of T cell responses to AZD1222 COVID-19 vaccine. Sequencing was performed with immunoSEQ multiplex PCR; in TCRdb, only in-frame clones are kept and a portion is missing. The sample records some 130,000 clones, 70% to 90% being singletons. Specimen: peripheral blood, collected on day 0 of AZD1222 vaccination. Every receptor here comes from an adult in good health.

The chain recombines TRBV7-8 with TRBJ1-5, with no clear D. This CDR3 contains 16 residues. Trimming took off 3 bases at V and 1 base at J, with 13 bases between the two ends. CDR1 is SGHVS, CDR2 FQNEAQ, per germline. This CDR3 is CASSFVSGVSNQPQHF. In nucleotides, the CDR3 is TGTGCCAGCAGCTTTGTGTCCGGGGTAAGCAATCAGCCCCAGCATTTT.

The genes are TRBV19 and TRBJ2-2; no firm D call. The CDR3 totals 15 residues. Per the germline V gene, CDR1 is LNHDA and CDR2 is SQIVND (reference sequence). V dropped 2 bases and J dropped 0 bases, with 7 bases sitting between them. CDR3 sequence (DNA): TGTGCCAGTAGTATAACTGCGTCGAACACCGGGGAGCTGTTTTTT. Encoded protein: CASSITASNTGELFF.

The J gene is TRBJ1-4, the V gene TRBV30, with TRBD1 identical over 10 bases. CDR1 is GTSNPN and CDR2 is SVGIG in the germline V gene (reference sequence). The CDR3 runs 14 residues. V lost 4 bases and J lost 8; bases outside the gene matches: 7. The CDR3 spells CAWTDRGRVEKLFF. Written as DNA, the CDR3 is TGTGCCTGGACAGACAGGGGGCGAGTGGAAAAACTGTTTTTT.

This chain connects TRBV27 to TRBJ2-1; TRBD1 matches 9 bases. Looked up from germline, CDR1 is MNHEY and CDR2 is SMNVEV (reference sequence). Germline trimming cut 4 bases from V and 5 bases from J; bases unmatched to any gene: 12. The CDR3 extends over 17 amino acids. The CDR3 sequence: CASSSLSGTGHHNEQFF. CDR3 DNA: TGTGCCAGCAGTTCCCTCTCCGGGACAGGGCATCACAATGAGCAGTTCTTC.

V and J are TRBV7-3 and TRBJ1-2, with a tentative D call TRBD1 (5 bases). This CDR3 has 11 residues. CDR1 and CDR2 from the germline V gene are SGHTA and FQGTGA. Trimming removed 4 bases at V and 7 bases at J, with 7 bases between. CDR3 loop: CASSSGGGYTF. The CDR3 nucleotides are TGTGCCAGCAGCTCCGGGGGTGGCTACACCTTC.

CDR3 sequence (DNA): TGTGCCAGCAGCCCAGTAGCGTTCAGCTCCTACAATGAGCAGTTCTTC. It codes for CASSPVAFSSYNEQFF. This chain connects TRBV7-2 to TRBJ2-1; D might be TRBD2 (5 bases). Between the trimmed V and J ends, which lost 5 bases and 0 bases, there was a span of 14 bases. CDR1 is SGHTA and CDR2 is FQGNSA in the germline V gene. CDR3 length: 16 residues.

This chain joins TRBV5-8 and TRBJ1-5; no firm D call. The V end lost 0 bases, the J end lost 6 bases, and 10 bases lay between the germline ends. Germline assignment: CDR1 SGHTS and CDR2 YDEGEE. The CDR3 runs 14 residues. The CDR3 region is CASSLVPGGQPQHF. DNA for the CDR3: TGTGCCAGCAGCTTGGTTCCGGGAGGTCAGCCCCAGCATTTT.

This sequence joins TRBV11-2 and TRBJ2-6; the D is unclear. Germline CDR1 SGHAT, CDR2 FQNNGV. Trimming removed 7 bases from V and 4 bases from J, with 11 bases in between. This CDR3 is 14 amino acids long. The CDR3 loop is CASNRIGGANVLTF. CDR3 sequence (DNA): TGTGCCAGCAATCGGATAGGAGGGGCCAACGTCCTGACTTTC. The complete variable domain, with remaining parts taken from reference TRBV11-2 and TRBJ2-6, reads EAGVAQSPRYKIIEKRQSVAFWCNPISGHATLYWYQQILGQGPKLLIQFQNNGVVDDSQLPKDRFSAERLKGVDSTLKIQPAKLEDSAVYLCASNRIGGANVLTFGAGSRLTVL.

The genes are TRBV6-5 and TRBJ2-7, with D perhaps matching TRBD1 (6 bases). Trimming left V 10 bases short and J 4 bases short, with 14 bases between. The CDR3 runs 12 residues. Germline V gives CDR1 MNHEY, CDR2 SVGAGI. CDR3 in DNA: TGTGCCACCCGGGACACAACTTACGAGCAGTACTTC. Translation gives CATRDTTYEQYF.

This chain connects TRBV19 to TRBJ1-4; no reliable D call. V dropped 1 base and J dropped 17 bases, with 20 bases sitting between them. The CDR3 is 14 amino acids. The germline V gene encodes CDR1 LNHDA and CDR2 SQIVND (reference sequence). DNA for the CDR3: TGTGCCAGTAGTATAGTAGGTCCGAGGTTTCGGCTTTTTTTT. Translating gives CASSIVGPRFRLFF.

The rearrangement joins TRBV6-5 to TRBJ2-7, with 7 bases identical to TRBD1. There are 12 residues in the CDR3. Germline CDR1 is MNHEY and CDR2 is SVGAGI. The J segment lost 3 bases and the V segment lost 7 bases, leaving 3 bases of the junction unmatched. This CDR3 reads CASTGTDYEQYF. CDR3 sequence (DNA): TGTGCCAGCACTGGGACAGACTACGAGCAGTACTTC.

The chain uses TRBV7-9 and TRBJ2-7, with D uncertain. The CDR3 covers 14 residues. Germline V gene data show CDR1 as SEHNR and CDR2 as FQNEAQ (reference sequence). V shed 3 bases and J shed 0 bases, with 9 bases lying between them. The CDR3: CASSFSAASYEQYF. For the CDR3, the DNA is TGTGCCAGCAGCTTTTCCGCGGCCTCCTACGAGCAGTACTTC.

This clone was picked up one time. V usage is TRBV9 and J usage is TRBJ1-1; D is unresolved. Germline V gives CDR1 SGDLS, CDR2 YYNGEE. Between the trimmed V and J ends, which lost 4 bases and 0 bases, there was a span of 7 bases. This CDR3 has 13 amino acids. CDR3 residues: CASSSRMNTEAFF. CDR3 nucleotides: TGTGCCAGCAGCTCCCGGATGAACACTGAAGCTTTCTTT.

The genes are TRBV12-3 or TRBV12-4 and TRBJ2-1; D unresolved. Trimming shortened V by 10 bases and J by 7 bases, and 11 bases separated the two germline ends. This CDR3 is 11 amino acids long. The CDR3 protein is CAIRDGNEQFF. Written as DNA, the CDR3 is TGTGCCATCCGCGATGGTAATGAGCAGTTCTTC.

The chain carries TRBV5-4 and TRBJ2-7; TRBD2 agrees at 10 bases. From germline, CDR1 is SGHNT and CDR2 YYREEE (reference sequence). V gave up 0 bases and J gave up 6 bases; unmatched junction bases: 6. The CDR3 is 15 residues long. CDR3 protein: CASSLESSGGPEQYF. The CDR3 DNA sequence: TGTGCCAGCAGCTTGGAGTCTAGCGGGGGACCCGAGCAGTACTTC.

Details on this clone: Other DNA variants within this sample encode the same CDR3. The chain carries TRBV2 and TRBJ1-6; D call uncertain. The germline CDR1 and CDR2 sequences are SNHLY and FYNNEI. The V gene lost 4 bases and the J gene lost 4 bases, with 5 bases spanning the gap. The CDR3 consists of 13 residues. The CDR3: CASSAGYNSPLHF. DNA for the CDR3: TGTGCCAGCAGTGCAGGATATAATTCACCCCTCCACTTT. The variable domain in full, completed from reference TRBV2 and TRBJ1-6, reads EPEVTQTPSHQVTQMGQEVILRCVPISNHLYFYWYRQILGQKVEFLVSFYNNEISEKSEIFDDQFSVERPDGSNFTLKIRSTKLEDSAMYFCASSAGYNSPLHFGNGTRLTVT.

The chain has TRBV7-2 and TRBJ1-3; unclear D gene. The CDR3 runs to 13 residues. Germline CDR1 reads SGHTA; CDR2 reads FQGNSA. Trimming removed 3 bases from V and 3 bases from J, with 6 bases in between. CDR3 nucleotide sequence: TGTGCCAGCAGCTTCCAAGTTGGAAACACCATATATTTT. Protein product: CASSFQVGNTIYF.

The rearrangement uses TRBV19 and TRBJ2-7; 8 positions match TRBD1. CDR1 is LNHDA, CDR2 SQIVND, per germline (reference sequence). This CDR3 has 16 residues. V shed 2 bases and J 0 bases; nucleotides not matched to a gene: 6. CDR3 nucleotide sequence: TGTGCCAGTAGTATACTAGGGGGACAGGTCTCCTACGAGCAGTACTTC. Amino acids: CASSILGGQVSYEQYF.

The chain couples TRBV7-8 to TRBJ1-6, with 7 bases lining up with TRBD1. CDR3 length equals 15 residues. Germline CDR1 reads SGHVS; CDR2 reads FQNEAQ. V shed 5 bases, J shed 10 bases, and the junction held 11 bases outside the gene matches. The CDR3 here is CASSQGGASQSPLHF. CDR3 DNA sequence: TGTGCCAGCAGCCAGGGGGGGGCGAGCCAGTCACCCCTCCACTTT. The variable domain in full, completed from reference TRBV7-8 and TRBJ1-6, reads GAGVSQSPRYKVAKRGQDVALRCDPISGHVSLFWYQQALGQGPEFLTYFQNEAQLDKSGLPSDRFFAERPEGSVSTLKIQRTQQEDSAVYLCASSQGGASQSPLHFGNGTRLTVT.

This rearrangement joins TRBV2 to TRBJ1-2; D ambiguous. Trimming cost V 3 bases and J 4 bases, with 15 bases left between them. CDR1 and CDR2 from the germline V gene are SNHLY and FYNNEI. This CDR3 spans 15 amino acids. The DNA of the CDR3 is TGTGCCAGCAGTGAGTTTGGCAGGTCGGCCTATGGCTACACCTTC. It is translated as CASSEFGRSAYGYTF. Drawing the rest from reference TRBV2 and TRBJ1-2, the complete variable domain is EPEVTQTPSHQVTQMGQEVILRCVPISNHLYFYWYRQILGQKVEFLVSFYNNEISEKSEIFDDQFSVERPDGSNFTLKIRSTKLEDSAMYFCASSEFGRSAYGYTFGSGTRLTVV.

The CDR3 loop is CASSIGASGSTYNEQFF. DNA for the CDR3: TGTGCCAGTAGTATAGGGGCTAGCGGGAGCACCTACAATGAGCAGTTCTTC. The chain couples TRBV19 to TRBJ2-1; 10 positions agree with TRBD2. Germline V gives CDR1 LNHDA, CDR2 SQIVND (reference sequence). V shed 1 base, J shed 2 bases, and the junction held 5 bases outside the gene matches. The CDR3 covers 17 residues.

As DNA, the CDR3 is TGTGCCAGCAGCGTAGTTTCAACAGATACGCAGTATTTT. Translating it yields CASSVVSTDTQYF. V and J are TRBV9 and TRBJ2-3; D is uncertain. This CDR3 contains 13 residues. Germline-derived CDR1 and CDR2 are SGDLS and YYNGEE. The germline V and J ends were trimmed by 0 bases and 3 bases, with 5 bases remaining between them.

The V gene is TRBV5-6, the J gene TRBJ1-1; tentatively, D is TRBD1 (5 bases). V was pared by 2 bases and J by 5 bases, with 16 bases between. The CDR3 loop spans 15 amino acids. Germline V lookup: CDR1 SGHDT, CDR2 YYEEEE. The CDR3 nucleotides are TGTGCCAGCAGCTTTATGGGAGGGGAAGGGACTGAAGCTTTCTTT. This encodes CASSFMGGEGTEAFF.

This clone was counted between two and nine times. The rearrangement uses TRBV7-2 and TRBJ2-1; 7 bases are a match to TRBD2. J lost 5 bases, V lost 3 bases, and 10 bases had no gene match. Germline CDR1 and CDR2: SGHTA and FQGNSA. The CDR3 extends over 16 amino acids. This chain's CDR3 is CASSFRASGTNNEQFF. The DNA for the CDR3 is TGTGCCAGCAGCTTTCGAGCCAGCGGGACTAACAATGAGCAGTTCTTC.

A few counts support this clone. The genes are TRBV18 and TRBJ1-1; perhaps TRBD1 as D (6 bases). The V gene lost 2 bases and the J gene lost 4 bases, with 11 bases spanning the gap. Germline CDR1 reads KGHSH; CDR2 reads LQKENI. There are 14 residues in the CDR3. The CDR3 sequence: CASSPITRGTEAFF. The CDR3 bases are TGTGCCAGCTCACCAATAACCAGGGGCACTGAAGCTTTCTTT.

The chain combines TRBV11-3 with TRBJ2-5; tentative D call: TRBD2 (6 bases). The V and J ends lost 1 base and 5 bases respectively, with 8 bases between them. CDR1 is SGHNT and CDR2 is YENEEA in the germline V gene. This CDR3 is 13 amino acids long. CDR3: CASSLAGRETQYF. The CDR3 bases are TGTGCCAGCAGCTTAGCGGGGAGGGAGACCCAGTACTTC.

The rearrangement links TRBV9 to TRBJ1-3; D possibly corresponds to TRBD1 (5 bases). Germline CDR1 is SGDLS and CDR2 is YYNGEE. V was clipped by 5 bases and J by 4 bases, with 19 bases between them. CDR3 size: 16 residues. CDR3 protein: CASSVGVTGRGNTIYF. The CDR3 DNA reads TGTGCCAGCAGTGTGGGGGTAACCGGGCGCGGAAACACCATATATTTT.

This clone came up a few times. This rearrangement joins TRBV7-9 to TRBJ2-2, with D tentatively TRBD1 (6 bases). Trimming stripped 3 bases from V and 4 bases from J, with 15 bases between. This CDR3 contains 16 residues. The germline gives CDR1 SEHNR, CDR2 FQNEAQ (reference sequence). CDR3: CASSLGATESTGELFF. The CDR3 DNA sequence: TGTGCCAGCAGCTTGGGGGCGACAGAGTCCACCGGGGAGCTGTTTTTT.

This sequence joins TRBV19 and TRBJ2-2; TRBD1 agrees at 7 bases. V trimming: 6 bases; J trimming: 6 bases; junction bases outside the gene matches: 7. The germline CDR1 and CDR2 sequences are LNHDA and SQIVND (reference sequence). The CDR3 totals 14 residues. The CDR3 sequence is CASSPHQGAGELFF. The CDR3 bases are TGTGCCAGTAGCCCTCATCAGGGGGCCGGGGAGCTGTTTTTT.

V usage is TRBV13 and J usage is TRBJ1-2, with D unclear. The CDR3 length is 13 residues. In germline, CDR1 is PRHDT, CDR2 FYEKMQ (reference sequence). V lost 1 base and J 7 bases, leaving 10 bases between the germline ends. This chain's CDR3 is CASSLDRMSGYTF. CDR3 in DNA: TGTGCCAGCAGCTTAGACCGAATGAGTGGCTACACCTTC.